This TCR beta chain was sequenced for a study of immune evolution from preneoplasia to lung adenocarcinoma. Findings and limits, study-wide: Clonality was highest in normal lung, lower in later-stage lesions apparently. Compared with EGFR-mutant or double wild-type lesions, KRAS-mutant nodules were more clonal.

Germline V gene sequence: CDR1 SGDLS, CDR2 YYNGEE. After removal of 0 bases from V and 4 bases from J, the junction contained 6 bases not matched to a gene. The CDR3 is made up of 16 amino acids. Here immunoSEQ multiplex PCR was the method, and the copy in TCRdb shows in-frame clones only, minus some. Here the sample spans about 6,400 clones, roughly 85% being singletons. Patient tissue came from resections in Japan or China, 2014–2017. As regards this clone: Antigen specificity is unknown.

The rearrangement joins TRBV9 to TRBJ2-1, with 8 nucleotides matching TRBD2. Sample: FFPE minimally invasive lung adenocarcinoma tissue. The receptor was derived from a person aged 55 to 79 with lung adenocarcinoma. The CDR3 is CASSVAGQRGYNEQFF. As DNA, the CDR3 is TGTGCCAGCAGCGTAGCTGGCCAGCGGGGGTACAATGAGCAGTTCTTC.